This T cell receptor beta chain was identified in a study of CD8+ T cells in alopecia areata. At the level of the study: At a dose of 5 to 10 mg twice daily, oral tofacitinib was given to treated patients.

RNA extraction was followed by reverse transcription into cDNA, which acted as the sequencing template. Produced via immunoSEQ multiplex PCR; TCRdb's table is partial and in-frame only. The data contain fewer than 250,000 clones, roughly 44% of them singletons. The sample's treatment: oral pan-JAK inhibitor, 5-10 mg twice daily. In alopecia areata patients, both lesional scalp punch biopsies and peripheral blood were collected. As regards this clone: No antigen is known for it.

Germline CDR1 and CDR2: MNHNS and SASEGT. V was pared by 7 bases and J by 2 bases, with 5 bases of the junction left unmatched. The CDR3 loop spans 13 amino acids. Overall study findings and caveats: Tofacitinib did not eliminate many expanded lesional clones from scalp or blood.

The material was CD4+ T cells sorted from blood, obtained at approximately week 39, from a patient treated with tofacitinib. The chain employs TRBV6-1 and TRBJ2-7; 7 positions agree with TRBD2. The TCR was taken from a human donor with alopecia areata. CDR3 protein: CASTAGTAYEQYF. The CDR3 bases are TGTGCCAGCACAGCGGGAACAGCCTACGAGCAGTACTTC.